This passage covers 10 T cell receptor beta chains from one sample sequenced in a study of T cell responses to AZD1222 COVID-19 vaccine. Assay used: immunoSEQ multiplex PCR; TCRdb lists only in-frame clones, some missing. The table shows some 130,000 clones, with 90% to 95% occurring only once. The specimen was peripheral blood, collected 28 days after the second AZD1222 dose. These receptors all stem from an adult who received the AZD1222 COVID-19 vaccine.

The CDR3 DNA follows: TGTGCCAGCGCTTCCGGGTCGAGCACAGATACGCAGTATTTT. Its protein product is CASASGSSTDTQYF. The V and J genes are TRBV7-3 and TRBJ2-3; D is undetermined. The CDR3 extends over 14 amino acids. Trimming took off 8 bases at V and 0 bases at J, with 12 bases between the two ends. From germline, CDR1 is SGHTA and CDR2 FQGTGA.

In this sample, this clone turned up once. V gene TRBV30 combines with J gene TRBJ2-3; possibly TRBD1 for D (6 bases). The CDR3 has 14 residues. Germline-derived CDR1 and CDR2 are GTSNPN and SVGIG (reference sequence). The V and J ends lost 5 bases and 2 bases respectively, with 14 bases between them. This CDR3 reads CAWDDRRPTDTQYF. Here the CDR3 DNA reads TGTGCCTGGGATGACAGGAGACCCACAGATACGCAGTATTTT.

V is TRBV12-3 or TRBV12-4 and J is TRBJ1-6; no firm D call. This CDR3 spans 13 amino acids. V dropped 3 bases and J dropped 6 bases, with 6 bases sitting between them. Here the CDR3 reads CASSFGPNSPLHF. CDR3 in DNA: TGTGCCAGCAGTTTTGGTCCTAATTCACCCCTCCACTTT.

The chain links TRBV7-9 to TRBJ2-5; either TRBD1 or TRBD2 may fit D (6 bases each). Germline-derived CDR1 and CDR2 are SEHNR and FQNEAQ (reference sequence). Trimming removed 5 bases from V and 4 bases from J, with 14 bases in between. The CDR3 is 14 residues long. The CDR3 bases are TGTGCCAGCAGCCGGGGGCTAGAGGGAGAGACCCAGTACTTC. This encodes CASSRGLEGETQYF.

The CDR3 nucleotides are TGTGCCAGCAGCTTTGGACAGGGATACTATGGCTACACCTTC. Translation: CASSFGQGYYGYTF. This chain links TRBV7-9 with TRBJ1-2, with 8 bases aligning to TRBD1. V gave up 3 bases and J gave up 3 bases; unmatched junction bases: 3. The CDR3 runs 14 residues. CDR1 is SEHNR and CDR2 is FQNEAQ in the germline V gene (reference sequence).

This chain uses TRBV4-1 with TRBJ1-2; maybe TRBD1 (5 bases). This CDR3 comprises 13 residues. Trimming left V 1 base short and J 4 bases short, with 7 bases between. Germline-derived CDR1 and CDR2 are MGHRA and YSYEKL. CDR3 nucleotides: TGCGCCAGCAGCCAAGGACAGCTCTATGGCTACACCTTC. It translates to CASSQGQLYGYTF.

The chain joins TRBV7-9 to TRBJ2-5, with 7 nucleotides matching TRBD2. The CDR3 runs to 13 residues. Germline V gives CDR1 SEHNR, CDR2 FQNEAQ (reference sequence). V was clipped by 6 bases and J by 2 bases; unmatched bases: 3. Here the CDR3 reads CASSSGGQETQYF. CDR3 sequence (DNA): TGTGCCAGCAGTTCGGGGGGACAAGAGACCCAGTACTTC. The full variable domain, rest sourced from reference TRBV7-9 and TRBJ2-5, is DTGVSQNPRHKITKRGQNVTFRCDPISEHNRLYWYRQTLGQGPEFLTYFQNEAQLEKSRLLSDRFSAERPKGSFSTLEIQRTEQGDSAMYLCASSSGGQETQYFGPGTRLLVL.

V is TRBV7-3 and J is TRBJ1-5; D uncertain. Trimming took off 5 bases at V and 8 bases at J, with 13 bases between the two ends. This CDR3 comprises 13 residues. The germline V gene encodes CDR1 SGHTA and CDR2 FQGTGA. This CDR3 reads CASSLGPIEPQHF. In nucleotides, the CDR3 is TGTGCCAGCAGCCTAGGCCCCATCGAGCCCCAGCATTTT.

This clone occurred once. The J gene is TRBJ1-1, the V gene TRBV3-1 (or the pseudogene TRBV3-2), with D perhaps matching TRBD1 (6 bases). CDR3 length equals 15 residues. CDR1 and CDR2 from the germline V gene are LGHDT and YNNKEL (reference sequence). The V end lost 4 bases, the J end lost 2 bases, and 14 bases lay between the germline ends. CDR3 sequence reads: CASSRNGQPNTEAFF. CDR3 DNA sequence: TGTGCCAGCAGCCGAAATGGACAGCCCAACACTGAAGCTTTCTTT.

CDR3 loop: CASSFSDPRAGNTIYF. The CDR3, as DNA: TGTGCCAGCAGCTTCTCCGATCCAAGGGCTGGAAACACCATATATTTT. The chain combines TRBV5-5 with TRBJ1-3, with D unclear. CDR1 and CDR2 (germline): SGHKS, YYEKEE (reference sequence). V gave up 2 bases and J gave up 2 bases, with 14 bases separating them. CDR3 length equals 16 residues.